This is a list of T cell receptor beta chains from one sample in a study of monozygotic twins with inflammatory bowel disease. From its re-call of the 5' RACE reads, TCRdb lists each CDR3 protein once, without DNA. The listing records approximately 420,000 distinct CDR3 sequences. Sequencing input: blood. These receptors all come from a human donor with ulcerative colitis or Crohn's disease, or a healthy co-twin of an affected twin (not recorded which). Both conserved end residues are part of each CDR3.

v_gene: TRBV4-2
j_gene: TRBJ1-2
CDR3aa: CASSQTERGYTF

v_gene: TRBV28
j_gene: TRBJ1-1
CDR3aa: CASIPWGGNTEAFF

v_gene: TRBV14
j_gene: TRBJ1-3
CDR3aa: CASSPLGASSGNTIYF

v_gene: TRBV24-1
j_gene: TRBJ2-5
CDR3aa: CATSVPGTAETQYF

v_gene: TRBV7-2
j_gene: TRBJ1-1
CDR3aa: CASSLDSGRNTEAFF

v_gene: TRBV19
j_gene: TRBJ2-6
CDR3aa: CASRGPGANVLTF

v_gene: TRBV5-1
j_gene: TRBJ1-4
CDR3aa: CASSLVGTGYEKLFF

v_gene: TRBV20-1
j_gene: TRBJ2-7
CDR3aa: CSAAGQPYEQYF

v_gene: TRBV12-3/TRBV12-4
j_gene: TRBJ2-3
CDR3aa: CASRIFPGQGALDTQYF

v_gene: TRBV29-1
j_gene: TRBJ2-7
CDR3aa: CSVEATGTAFYEQYF

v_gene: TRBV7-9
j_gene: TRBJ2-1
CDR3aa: CASSRSGALYNEQFF

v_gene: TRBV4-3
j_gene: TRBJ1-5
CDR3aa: CASRRDRYQPQHF

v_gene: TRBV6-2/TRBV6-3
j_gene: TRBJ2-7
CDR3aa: CATTRPGRINYEQYF

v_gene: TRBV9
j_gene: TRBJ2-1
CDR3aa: CASSVEVAVGLDLYNEQFF

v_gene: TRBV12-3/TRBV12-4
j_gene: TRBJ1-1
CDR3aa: CASSFRPGAEAFF

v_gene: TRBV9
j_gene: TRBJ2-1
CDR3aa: CASSVGQGISEQFF